The 3 T cell receptor beta chains below come from one sample, sequenced in a study of tumor-infiltrating lymphocytes in primary liver carcinoma (dated by TCRdb to 2017 to 2019). Sequencer: Illumina HiSeq 2500. Using a constant-region primer and ProtoScript II reverse transcriptase, TCRbeta-specific cDNA was reverse-transcribed from about 460 ng total RNA. TCRbeta libraries were built with three nested multiplex PCR rounds, a slightly modified ARM-PCR procedure. Each of the first two PCR rounds ran for approximately 9 cycles using multiplex TRBV1-TRBV30 forward primers together with a Cbeta reverse primer. TCRdb handled the public reads itself, with Q25 trimming in fastp and clone calling in MiXCR, and kept productive beta chains. Every CDR3 protein is listed once, alongside the most common genes and DNA of its rows. The sample profile shows under 85,000 distinct CDR3 sequences; 72% of them were found once. Roughly a fifth of the sample comes from the top ten.

Without any cell sorting, total RNA and DNA were co-extracted from roughly 21-30 mg of bulk tissue using the AllPrep DNA/RNA mini kit. Specimen: liver tumor tissue from sampling region 1. The cell subset or site label, read with the paper, signifies: tumor region T1, superior pole. The receptors come from a man in his forties with primary liver carcinoma and hepatitis B virus infection.

Worth noting for this clonotype: Germline and junction disagree at one end, which may indicate a read error. The CDR3 region has the DNA TGTACCAGCAGCCGATGGCCCTCCGGGGGGCTGTTTTTT. The encoded protein is CTSSRWPSGGLFF. This chain joins TRBV5-4 and TRBJ2-2, with TRBD2 as a possible D gene (6 bases). Germline V gene lookup returns CDR1 SGHNT and CDR2 YYREEE (reference sequence). This CDR3 region has 13 residues.

In this sample, this clonotype turned up once. The chain has TRBV29-1 and TRBJ2-1; D not certain. CDR1 is SQVTM and CDR2 is ANQGSEA in the germline V gene. Trimming left V 7 bases short and J 5 bases short, with 18 bases between. CDR3 length equals 14 residues. This CDR3 is CSAEGHDPNNEQFF. The CDR3 nucleotides read TGCAGCGCAGAAGGGCATGACCCTAACAATGAGCAGTTCTTC.

As concerns this clonotype: This likely comes from a read error, as the CDR3 has no conserved phenylalanine or tryptophan at its end. It is unclear where the CDR3 begins or ends on the DNA, so no DNA is shown, and the CDR3 is as TCRdb lists it. The chain combines TRBV29-1 with TRBJ2-7. The CDR3 has 13 residues if both end residues are counted. Looked up from germline, CDR1 is SQVTM and CDR2 is ANQGSEA. The CDR3: CSVDAQRSNEQFI.